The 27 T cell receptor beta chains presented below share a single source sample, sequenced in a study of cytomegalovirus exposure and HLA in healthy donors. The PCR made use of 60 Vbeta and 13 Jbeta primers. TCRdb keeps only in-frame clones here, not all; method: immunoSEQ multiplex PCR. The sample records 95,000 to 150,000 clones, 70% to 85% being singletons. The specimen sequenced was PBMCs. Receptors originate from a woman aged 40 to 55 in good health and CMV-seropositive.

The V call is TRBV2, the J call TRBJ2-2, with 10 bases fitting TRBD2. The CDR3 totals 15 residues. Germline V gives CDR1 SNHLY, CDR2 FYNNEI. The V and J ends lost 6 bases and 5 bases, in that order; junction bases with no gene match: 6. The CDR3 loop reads CASRTLAGRTGELFF. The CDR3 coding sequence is TGTGCCAGCAGGACACTAGCGGGAAGGACCGGGGAGCTGTTTTTT.

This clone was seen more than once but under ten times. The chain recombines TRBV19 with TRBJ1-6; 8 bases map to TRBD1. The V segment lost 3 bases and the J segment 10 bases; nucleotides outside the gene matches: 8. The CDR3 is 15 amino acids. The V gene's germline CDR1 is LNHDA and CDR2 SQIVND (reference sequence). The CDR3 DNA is TGTGCCAGTAGTATTGGACAGGGCTATCGATCACCCCTCCACTTT. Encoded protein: CASSIGQGYRSPLHF.

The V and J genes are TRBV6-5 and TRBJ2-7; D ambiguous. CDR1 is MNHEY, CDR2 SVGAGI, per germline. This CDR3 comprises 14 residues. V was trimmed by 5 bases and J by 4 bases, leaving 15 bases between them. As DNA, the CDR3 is TGTGCCAGCAGTAAGGCAGGAAGTCAGTACGAGCAGTACTTC. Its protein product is CASSKAGSQYEQYF.

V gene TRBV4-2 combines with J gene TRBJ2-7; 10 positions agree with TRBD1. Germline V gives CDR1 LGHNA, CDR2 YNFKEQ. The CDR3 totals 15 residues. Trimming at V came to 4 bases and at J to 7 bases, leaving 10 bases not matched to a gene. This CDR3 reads CASSLTGTGDGEQYF. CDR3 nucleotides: TGTGCCAGCAGCCTCACCGGGACAGGGGATGGAGAGCAGTACTTC.

The CDR3 nucleotides read TGTGCCACCAGCAAAGATCGGACTAGCAGGAATGAGCAGTTCTTC. Translation: CATSKDRTSRNEQFF. The V gene is TRBV15, the J gene TRBJ2-1, with 8 bases fitting TRBD2. Unmatched junction bases numbered 9, after V lost 4 bases and J lost 7 bases. CDR3 size: 15 residues. In germline, CDR1 is LNHNV, CDR2 YYDKDF (reference sequence).

CDR3: CASRLGGRGGYTF. CDR3 in DNA: TGTGCAAGTCGCTTAGGAGGCAGGGGAGGCTACACCTTC. V is TRBV12-2 and J is TRBJ1-2; the D call of TRBD1 is as the table states it, not checked on the DNA. TRBV12-2 is a pseudogene locus. CDR3 length equals 13 residues.

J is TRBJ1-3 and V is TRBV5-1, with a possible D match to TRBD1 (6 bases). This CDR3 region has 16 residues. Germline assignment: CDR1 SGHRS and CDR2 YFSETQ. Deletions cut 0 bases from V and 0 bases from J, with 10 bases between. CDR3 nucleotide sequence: TGCGCCAGCAGCTTGGCCAGGGGATCCTCTGGAAACACCATATATTTT. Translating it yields CASSLARGSSGNTIYF.

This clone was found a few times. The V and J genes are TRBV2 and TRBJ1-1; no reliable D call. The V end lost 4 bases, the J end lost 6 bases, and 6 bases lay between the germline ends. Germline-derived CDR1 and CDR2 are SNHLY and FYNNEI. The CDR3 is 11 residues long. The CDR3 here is CASSVFPEAFF. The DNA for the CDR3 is TGTGCCAGCAGTGTATTTCCTGAAGCTTTCTTT. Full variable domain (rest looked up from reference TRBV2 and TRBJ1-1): EPEVTQTPSHQVTQMGQEVILRCVPISNHLYFYWYRQILGQKVEFLVSFYNNEISEKSEIFDDQFSVERPDGSNFTLKIRSTKLEDSAMYFCASSVFPEAFFGQGTRLTVV.

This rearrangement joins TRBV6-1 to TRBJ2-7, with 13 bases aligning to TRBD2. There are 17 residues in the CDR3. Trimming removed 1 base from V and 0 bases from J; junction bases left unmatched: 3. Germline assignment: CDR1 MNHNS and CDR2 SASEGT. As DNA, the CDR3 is TGTGCCAGCAGTGAAGTACTAGCGGGAGGGCCCTCCTACGAGCAGTACTTC. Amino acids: CASSEVLAGGPSYEQYF.

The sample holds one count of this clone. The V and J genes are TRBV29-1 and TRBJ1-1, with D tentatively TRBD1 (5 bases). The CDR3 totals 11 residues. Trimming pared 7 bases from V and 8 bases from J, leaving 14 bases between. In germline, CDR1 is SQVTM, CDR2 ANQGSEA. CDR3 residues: CSGAGNQEAFF. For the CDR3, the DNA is TGCAGCGGAGCAGGGAACCAGGAAGCTTTCTTT. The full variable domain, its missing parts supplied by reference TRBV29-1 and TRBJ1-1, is SAVISQKPSRDICQRGTSLTIQCQVDSQVTMMFWYRQQPGQSLTLIATANQGSEATYESGFVIDKFPISRPNLTFSTLTVSNMSPEDSSIYLCSGAGNQEAFFGQGTRLTVV.

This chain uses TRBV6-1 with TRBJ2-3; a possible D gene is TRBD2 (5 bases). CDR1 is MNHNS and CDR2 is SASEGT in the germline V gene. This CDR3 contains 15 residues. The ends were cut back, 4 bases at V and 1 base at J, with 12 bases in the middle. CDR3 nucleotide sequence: TGTGCCAGCAGTGCAGTAGCGCACCGCACAGATACGCAGTATTTT. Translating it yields CASSAVAHRTDTQYF.

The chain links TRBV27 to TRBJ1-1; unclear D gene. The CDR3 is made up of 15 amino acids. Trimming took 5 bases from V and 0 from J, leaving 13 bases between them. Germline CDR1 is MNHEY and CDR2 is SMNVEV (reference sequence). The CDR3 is CASSTQYRMNTEAFF. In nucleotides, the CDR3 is TGTGCCAGCAGTACCCAGTACAGAATGAACACTGAAGCTTTCTTT.

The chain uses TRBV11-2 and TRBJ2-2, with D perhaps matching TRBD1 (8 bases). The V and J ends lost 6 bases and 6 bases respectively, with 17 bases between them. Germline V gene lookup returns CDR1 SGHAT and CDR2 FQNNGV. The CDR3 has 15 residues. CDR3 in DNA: TGTGCCAGCAGGGTTACAGGGGGAGGGGCCGGGGAGCTGTTTTTT. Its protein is CASRVTGGGAGELFF.

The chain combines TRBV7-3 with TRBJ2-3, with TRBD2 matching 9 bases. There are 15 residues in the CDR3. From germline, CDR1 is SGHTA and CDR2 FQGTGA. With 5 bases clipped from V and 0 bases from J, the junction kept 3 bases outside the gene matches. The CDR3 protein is CASSPTSGSTDTQYF. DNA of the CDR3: TGTGCCAGCAGCCCGACTAGCGGAAGCACAGATACGCAGTATTTT.

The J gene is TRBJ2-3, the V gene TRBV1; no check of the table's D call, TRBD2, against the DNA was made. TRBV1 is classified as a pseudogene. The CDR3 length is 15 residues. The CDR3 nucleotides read TGCACCAGCAGCCGGAGCGGGACGAGGACAGATACGCAGTATTTT. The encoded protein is CTSSRSGTRTDTQYF.

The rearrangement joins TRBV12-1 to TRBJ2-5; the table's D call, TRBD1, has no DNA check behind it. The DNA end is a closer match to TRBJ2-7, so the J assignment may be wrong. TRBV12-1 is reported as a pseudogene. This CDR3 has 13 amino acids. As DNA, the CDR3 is TGTGCCAGCCACGGGACAGATACTTACGAGCAGTACTTC. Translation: CASHGTDTYEQYF.

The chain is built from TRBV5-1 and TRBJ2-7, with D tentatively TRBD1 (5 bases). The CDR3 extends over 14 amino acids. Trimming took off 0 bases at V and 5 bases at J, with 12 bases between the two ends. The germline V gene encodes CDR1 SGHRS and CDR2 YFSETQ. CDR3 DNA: TGCGCCAGCAGCTTGGGCATAGGACAAAACGAGCAGTACTTC. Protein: CASSLGIGQNEQYF.

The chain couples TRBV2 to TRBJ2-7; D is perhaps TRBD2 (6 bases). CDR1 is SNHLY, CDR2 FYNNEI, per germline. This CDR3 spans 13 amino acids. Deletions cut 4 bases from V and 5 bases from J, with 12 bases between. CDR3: CASSANWGDEQYF. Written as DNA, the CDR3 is TGTGCCAGCAGTGCTAATTGGGGGGACGAGCAGTACTTC.

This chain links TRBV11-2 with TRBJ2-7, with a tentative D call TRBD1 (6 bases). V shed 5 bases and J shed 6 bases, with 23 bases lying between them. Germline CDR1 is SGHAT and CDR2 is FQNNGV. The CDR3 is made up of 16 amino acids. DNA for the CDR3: TGTGCCAGCAGCCAGAGGCTAAGGACAGAAGGAGTCGAGCAGTACTTC. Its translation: CASSQRLRTEGVEQYF. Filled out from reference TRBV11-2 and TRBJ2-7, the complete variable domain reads EAGVAQSPRYKIIEKRQSVAFWCNPISGHATLYWYQQILGQGPKLLIQFQNNGVVDDSQLPKDRFSAERLKGVDSTLKIQPAKLEDSAVYLCASSQRLRTEGVEQYFGPGTRLTVT.

The CDR3 DNA is TGTGCCAGTAGTATTGCGGGAGGGCCGGTAGATACGCAGTATTTT. As protein: CASSIAGGPVDTQYF. The chain couples TRBV19 to TRBJ2-3; TRBD2 matches at 9 bases. There are 15 residues in the CDR3. Trimming took 3 bases from V and 5 from J; bases not matched to a gene: 6. Germline values: CDR1 LNHDA, CDR2 SQIVND (reference sequence).

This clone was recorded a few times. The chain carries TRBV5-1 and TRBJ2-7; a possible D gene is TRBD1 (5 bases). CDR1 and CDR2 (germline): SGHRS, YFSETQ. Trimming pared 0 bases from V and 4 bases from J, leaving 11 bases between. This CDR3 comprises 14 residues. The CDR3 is CASSLDATAYEQYF. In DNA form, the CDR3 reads TGCGCCAGCAGCTTGGATGCGACAGCTTACGAGCAGTACTTC.

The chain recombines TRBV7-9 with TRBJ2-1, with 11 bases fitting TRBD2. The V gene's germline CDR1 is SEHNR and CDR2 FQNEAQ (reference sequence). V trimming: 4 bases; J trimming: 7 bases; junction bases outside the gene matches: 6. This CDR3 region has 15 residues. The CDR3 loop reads CASSSLAGGLNEQFF. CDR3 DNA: TGTGCCAGCAGCTCGCTAGCGGGAGGTTTAAATGAGCAGTTCTTC. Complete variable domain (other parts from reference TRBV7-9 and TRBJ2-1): DTGVSQNPRHKITKRGQNVTFRCDPISEHNRLYWYRQTLGQGPEFLTYFQNEAQLEKSRLLSDRFSAERPKGSFSTLEIQRTEQGDSAMYLCASSSLAGGLNEQFFGPGTRLTVL.

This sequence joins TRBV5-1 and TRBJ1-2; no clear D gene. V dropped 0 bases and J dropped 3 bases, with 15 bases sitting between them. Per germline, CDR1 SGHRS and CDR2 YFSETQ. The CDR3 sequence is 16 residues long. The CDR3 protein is CASSLGEERGYYGYTF. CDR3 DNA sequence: TGCGCCAGCAGCTTGGGGGAGGAAAGAGGCTACTATGGCTACACCTTC.

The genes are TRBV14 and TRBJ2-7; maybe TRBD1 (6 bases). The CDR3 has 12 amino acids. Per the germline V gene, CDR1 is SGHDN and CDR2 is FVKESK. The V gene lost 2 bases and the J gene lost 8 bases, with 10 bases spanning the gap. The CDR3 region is CASSQKGVKQYF. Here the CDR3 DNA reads TGTGCCAGCAGCCAAAAGGGGGTGAAGCAGTACTTC.

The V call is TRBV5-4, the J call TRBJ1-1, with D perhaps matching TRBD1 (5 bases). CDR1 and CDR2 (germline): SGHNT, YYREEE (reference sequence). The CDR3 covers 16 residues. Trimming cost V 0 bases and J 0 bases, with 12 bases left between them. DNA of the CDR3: TGTGCCAGCAGCTTGGCGGGCAGGGCAGTGAACACTGAAGCTTTCTTT. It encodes CASSLAGRAVNTEAFF.

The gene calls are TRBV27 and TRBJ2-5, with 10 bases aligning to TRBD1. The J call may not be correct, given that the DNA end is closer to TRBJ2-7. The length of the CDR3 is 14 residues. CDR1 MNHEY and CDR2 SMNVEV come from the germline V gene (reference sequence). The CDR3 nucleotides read TGTGCCAGCAGGAAGGGACAGGGGACCCACGAGCAGTACTTC. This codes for CASRKGQGTHEQYF.

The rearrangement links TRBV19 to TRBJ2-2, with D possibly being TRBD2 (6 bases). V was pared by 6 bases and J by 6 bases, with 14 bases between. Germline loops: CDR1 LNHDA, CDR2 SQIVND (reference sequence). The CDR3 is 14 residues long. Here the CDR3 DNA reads TGTGCCAGTAGGGAGACTGGAGGGGCCGGGGAGCTGTTTTTT. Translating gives CASRETGGAGELFF.